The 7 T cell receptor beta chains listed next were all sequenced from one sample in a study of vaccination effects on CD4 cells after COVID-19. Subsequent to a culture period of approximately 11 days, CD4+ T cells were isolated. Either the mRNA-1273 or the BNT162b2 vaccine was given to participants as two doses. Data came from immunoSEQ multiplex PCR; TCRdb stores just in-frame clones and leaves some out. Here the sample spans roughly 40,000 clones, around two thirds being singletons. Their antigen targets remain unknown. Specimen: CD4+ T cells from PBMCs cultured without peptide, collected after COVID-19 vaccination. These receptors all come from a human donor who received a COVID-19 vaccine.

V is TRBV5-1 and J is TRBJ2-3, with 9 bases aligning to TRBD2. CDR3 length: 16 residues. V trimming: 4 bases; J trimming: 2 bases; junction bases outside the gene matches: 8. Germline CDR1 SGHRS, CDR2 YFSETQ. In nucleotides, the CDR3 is TGCGCCAGCAGCCTTTGGACTAGCGTCGACACAGATACGCAGTATTTT. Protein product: CASSLWTSVDTDTQYF.

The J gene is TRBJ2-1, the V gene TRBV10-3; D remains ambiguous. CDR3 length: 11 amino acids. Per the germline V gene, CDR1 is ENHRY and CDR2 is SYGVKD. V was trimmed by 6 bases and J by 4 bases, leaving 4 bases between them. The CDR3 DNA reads TGTGCCATCAGGGGTTACAATGAGCAGTTCTTC. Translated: CAIRGYNEQFF.

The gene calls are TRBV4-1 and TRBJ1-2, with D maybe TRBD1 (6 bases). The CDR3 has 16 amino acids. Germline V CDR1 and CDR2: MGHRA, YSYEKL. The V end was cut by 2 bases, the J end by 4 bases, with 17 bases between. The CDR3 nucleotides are TGCGCCAGCAGCCAATTGACCAGGGGCAGGACCTATGGCTACACCTTC. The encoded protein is CASSQLTRGRTYGYTF.

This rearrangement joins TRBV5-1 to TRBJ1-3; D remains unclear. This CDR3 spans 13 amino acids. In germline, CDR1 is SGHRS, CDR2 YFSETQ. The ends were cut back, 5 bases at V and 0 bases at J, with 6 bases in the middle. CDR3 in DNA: TGCGCCAGCAGTTCTGGCTCTGGAAACACCATATATTTT. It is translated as CASSSGSGNTIYF.

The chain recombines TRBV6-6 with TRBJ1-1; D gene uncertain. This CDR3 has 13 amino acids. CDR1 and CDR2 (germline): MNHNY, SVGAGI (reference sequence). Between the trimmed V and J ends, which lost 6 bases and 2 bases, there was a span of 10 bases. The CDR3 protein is CASRYEGNTEAFF. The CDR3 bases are TGTGCCAGCAGGTATGAGGGTAACACTGAAGCTTTCTTT.

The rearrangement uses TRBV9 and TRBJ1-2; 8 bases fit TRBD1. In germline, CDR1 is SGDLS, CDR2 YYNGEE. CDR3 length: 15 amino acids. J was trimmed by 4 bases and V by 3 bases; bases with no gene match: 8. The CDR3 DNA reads TGTGCCAGCAGCGAAAGGGCAGGGGGCGGCTATGGCTACACCTTC. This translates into CASSERAGGGYGYTF.

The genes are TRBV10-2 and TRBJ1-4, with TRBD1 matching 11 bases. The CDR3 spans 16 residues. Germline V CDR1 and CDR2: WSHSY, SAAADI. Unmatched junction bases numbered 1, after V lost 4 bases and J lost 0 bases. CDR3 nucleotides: TGCGCCAGCAGTGGGGGACAGGGGGCAACTAATGAAAAACTGTTTTTT. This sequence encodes CASSGGQGATNEKLFF.